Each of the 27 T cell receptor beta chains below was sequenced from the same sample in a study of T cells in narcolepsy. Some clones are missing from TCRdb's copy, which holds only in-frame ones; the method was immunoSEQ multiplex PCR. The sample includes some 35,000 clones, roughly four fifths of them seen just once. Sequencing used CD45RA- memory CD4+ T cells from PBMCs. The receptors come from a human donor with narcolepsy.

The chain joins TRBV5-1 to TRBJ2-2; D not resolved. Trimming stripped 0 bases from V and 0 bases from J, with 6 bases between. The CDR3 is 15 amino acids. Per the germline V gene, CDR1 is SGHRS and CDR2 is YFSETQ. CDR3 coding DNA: TGCGCCAGCAGCTTGGGGCAGTCGAACACCGGGGAGCTGTTTTTT. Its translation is CASSLGQSNTGELFF.

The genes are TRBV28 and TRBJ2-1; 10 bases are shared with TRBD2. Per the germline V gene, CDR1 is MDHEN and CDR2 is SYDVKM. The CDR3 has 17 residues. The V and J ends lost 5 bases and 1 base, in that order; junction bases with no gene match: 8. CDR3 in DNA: TGTGCCAGCAGTCCGGTCGGACTAGCGGTTTCCTACAATGAGCAGTTCTTC. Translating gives CASSPVGLAVSYNEQFF.

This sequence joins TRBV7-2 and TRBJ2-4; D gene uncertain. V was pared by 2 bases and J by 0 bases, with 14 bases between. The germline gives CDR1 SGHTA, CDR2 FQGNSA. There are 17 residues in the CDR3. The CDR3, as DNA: TGTGCCAGCAGCTTATGGGCCCACGACTTAGCCAAAAACATTCAGTACTTC. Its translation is CASSLWAHDLAKNIQYF.

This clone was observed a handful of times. Here the CDR3 DNA reads TGTGCCAGCAGTAGACGGGTTTTGAACACTGAAGCTTTCTTT. Its translation: CASSRRVLNTEAFF. J is TRBJ1-1 and V is TRBV2; unclear D gene. V lost 5 bases and J 0 bases, leaving 10 bases between the germline ends. The CDR3 is 14 residues long. Germline assignment: CDR1 SNHLY and CDR2 FYNNEI. Based on the CDR3 plus reference TRBV2 and TRBJ1-1, the full variable domain is EPEVTQTPSHQVTQMGQEVILRCVPISNHLYFYWYRQILGQKVEFLVSFYNNEISEKSEIFDDQFSVERPDGSNFTLKIRSTKLEDSAMYFCASSRRVLNTEAFFGQGTRLTVV.

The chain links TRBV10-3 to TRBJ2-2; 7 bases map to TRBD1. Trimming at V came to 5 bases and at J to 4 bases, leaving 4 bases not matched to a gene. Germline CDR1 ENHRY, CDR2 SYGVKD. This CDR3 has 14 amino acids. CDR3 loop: CAISPDRATGELFF. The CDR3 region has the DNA TGTGCCATCAGTCCTGACAGGGCCACCGGGGAGCTGTTTTTT.

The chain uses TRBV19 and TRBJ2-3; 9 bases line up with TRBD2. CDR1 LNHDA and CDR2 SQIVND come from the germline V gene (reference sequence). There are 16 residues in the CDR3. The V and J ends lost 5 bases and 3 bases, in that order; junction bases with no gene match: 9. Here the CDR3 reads CASSPLAGKGTDTQYF. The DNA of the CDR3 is TGTGCCAGTAGTCCTCTAGCGGGAAAGGGTACAGATACGCAGTATTTT.

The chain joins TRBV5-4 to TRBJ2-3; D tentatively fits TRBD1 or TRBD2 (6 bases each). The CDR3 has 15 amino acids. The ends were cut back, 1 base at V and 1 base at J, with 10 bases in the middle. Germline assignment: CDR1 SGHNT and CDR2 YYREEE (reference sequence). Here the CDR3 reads CASSLPGARTDTQYF. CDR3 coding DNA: TGTGCCAGCAGCTTGCCGGGGGCGCGCACAGATACGCAGTATTTT.

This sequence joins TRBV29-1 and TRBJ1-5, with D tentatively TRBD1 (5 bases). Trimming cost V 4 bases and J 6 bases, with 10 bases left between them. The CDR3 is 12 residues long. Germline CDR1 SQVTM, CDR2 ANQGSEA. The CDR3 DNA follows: TGCAGCGTTGCGGGGACGGGTCAGCCCCAGCATTTT. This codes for CSVAGTGQPQHF.

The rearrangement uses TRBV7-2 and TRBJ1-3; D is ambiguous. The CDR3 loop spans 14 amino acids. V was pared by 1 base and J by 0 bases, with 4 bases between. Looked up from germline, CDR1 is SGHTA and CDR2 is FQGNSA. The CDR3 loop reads CASSLGSSGNTIYF. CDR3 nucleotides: TGTGCCAGCAGCTTAGGCAGCTCTGGAAACACCATATATTTT. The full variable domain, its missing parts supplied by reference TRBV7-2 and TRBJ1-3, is GAGVSQSPSNKVTEKGKDVELRCDPISGHTALYWYRQSLGQGLEFLIYFQGNSAPDKSGLPSDRFSAERTGGSVSTLTIQRTQQEDSAVYLCASSLGSSGNTIYFGEGSWLTVV.

This CDR3 reads CASSQGTGYGYTF. CDR3 DNA: TGCGCCAGCAGCCAAGGGACAGGCTATGGCTACACCTTC. The rearrangement joins TRBV4-3 to TRBJ1-2; 7 nucleotides agree with TRBD1. The germline V gene has CDR1 LGHNA and CDR2 YSLEER. Trimming removed 1 base from V and 4 bases from J; junction bases left unmatched: 0. The CDR3 is made up of 13 amino acids.

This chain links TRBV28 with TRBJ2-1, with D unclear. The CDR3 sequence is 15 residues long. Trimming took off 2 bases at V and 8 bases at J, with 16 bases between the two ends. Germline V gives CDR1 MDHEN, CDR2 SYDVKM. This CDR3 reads CASSLSWAATDEQFF. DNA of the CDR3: TGTGCCAGCAGTTTAAGTTGGGCCGCCACGGATGAGCAGTTCTTC.

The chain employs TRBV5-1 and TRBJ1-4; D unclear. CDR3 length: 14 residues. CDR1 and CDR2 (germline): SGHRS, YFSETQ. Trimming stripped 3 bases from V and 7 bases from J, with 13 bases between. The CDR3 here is CASSSDPRREKLFF. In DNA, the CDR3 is TGCGCCAGCAGCTCGGACCCCCGGCGTGAAAAACTGTTTTTT.

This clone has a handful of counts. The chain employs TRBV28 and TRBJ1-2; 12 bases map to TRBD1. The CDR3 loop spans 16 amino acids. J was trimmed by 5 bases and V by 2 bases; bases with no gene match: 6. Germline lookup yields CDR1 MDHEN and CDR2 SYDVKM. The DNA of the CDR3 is TGTGCCAGCAGTTTAGGGGGACAGGGGGCTAGGTATGGCTACACCTTC. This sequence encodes CASSLGGQGARYGYTF.

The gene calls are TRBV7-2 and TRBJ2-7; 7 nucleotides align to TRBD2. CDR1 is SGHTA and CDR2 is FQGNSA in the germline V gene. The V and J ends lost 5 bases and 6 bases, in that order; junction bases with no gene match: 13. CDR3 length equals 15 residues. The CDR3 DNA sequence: TGTGCCAGCAGCCCCCTAGCTAGCGGCCCCTTCGAGCAGTACTTC. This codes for CASSPLASGPFEQYF.

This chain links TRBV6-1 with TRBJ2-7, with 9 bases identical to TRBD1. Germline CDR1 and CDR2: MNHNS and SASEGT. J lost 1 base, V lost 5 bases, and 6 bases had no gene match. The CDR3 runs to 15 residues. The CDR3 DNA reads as TGTGCCAGCAGTTTACAGGGGGCGCGGTCCTACGAGCAGTACTTC. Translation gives CASSLQGARSYEQYF.

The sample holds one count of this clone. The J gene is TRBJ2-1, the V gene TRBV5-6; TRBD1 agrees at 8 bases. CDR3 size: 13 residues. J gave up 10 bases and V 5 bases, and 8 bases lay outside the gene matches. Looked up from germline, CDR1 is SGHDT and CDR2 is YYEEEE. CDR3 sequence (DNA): TGTGCCAGCAGTTTCGGACAGGGTTGGGAGCAGTTCTTC. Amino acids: CASSFGQGWEQFF.

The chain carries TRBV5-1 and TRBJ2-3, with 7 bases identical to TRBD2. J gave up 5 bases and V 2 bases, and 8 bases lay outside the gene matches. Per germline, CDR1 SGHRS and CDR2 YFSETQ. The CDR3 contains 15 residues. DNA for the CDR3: TGCGCCAGCAGCTTTCTTGGGGAGGGGCAAGATACGCAGTATTTT. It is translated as CASSFLGEGQDTQYF.

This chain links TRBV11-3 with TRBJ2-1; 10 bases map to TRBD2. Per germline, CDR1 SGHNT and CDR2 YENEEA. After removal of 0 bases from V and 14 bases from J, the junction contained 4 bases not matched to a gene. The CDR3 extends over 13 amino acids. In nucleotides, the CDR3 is TGTGCCAGCAGCTTAGATAACAGCGGGAGGGAGTTCTTC. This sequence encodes CASSLDNSGREFF.

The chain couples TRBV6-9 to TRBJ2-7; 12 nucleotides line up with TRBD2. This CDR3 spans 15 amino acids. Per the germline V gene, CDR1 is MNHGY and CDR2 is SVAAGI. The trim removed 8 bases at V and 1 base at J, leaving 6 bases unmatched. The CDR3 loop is CASCKTSGSSYEQYF. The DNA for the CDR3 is TGTGCCAGCTGCAAGACTAGCGGGAGTTCCTACGAGCAGTACTTC.

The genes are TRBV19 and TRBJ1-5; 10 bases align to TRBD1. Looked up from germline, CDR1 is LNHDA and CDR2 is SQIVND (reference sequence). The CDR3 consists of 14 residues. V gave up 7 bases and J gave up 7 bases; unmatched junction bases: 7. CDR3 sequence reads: CASTETGGVQPQHF. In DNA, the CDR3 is TGTGCCAGTACGGAGACAGGGGGCGTCCAGCCCCAGCATTTT.

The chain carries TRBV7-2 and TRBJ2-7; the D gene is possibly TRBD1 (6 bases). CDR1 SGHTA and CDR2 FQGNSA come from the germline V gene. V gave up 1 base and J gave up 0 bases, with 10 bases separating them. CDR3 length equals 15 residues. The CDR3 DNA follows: TGTGCCAGCAGCTTAGGTGGGGGCCTCTCCTACGAGCAGTACTTC. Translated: CASSLGGGLSYEQYF. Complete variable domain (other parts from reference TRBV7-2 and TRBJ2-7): GAGVSQSPSNKVTEKGKDVELRCDPISGHTALYWYRQSLGQGLEFLIYFQGNSAPDKSGLPSDRFSAERTGGSVSTLTIQRTQQEDSAVYLCASSLGGGLSYEQYFGPGTRLTVT.

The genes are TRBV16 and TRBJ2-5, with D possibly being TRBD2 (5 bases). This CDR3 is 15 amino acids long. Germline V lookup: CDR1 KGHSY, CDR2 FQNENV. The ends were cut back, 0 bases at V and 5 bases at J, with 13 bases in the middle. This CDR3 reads CASSQSPGGGETQYF. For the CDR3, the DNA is TGTGCCAGCAGCCAATCCCCTGGAGGTGGGGAGACCCAGTACTTC.

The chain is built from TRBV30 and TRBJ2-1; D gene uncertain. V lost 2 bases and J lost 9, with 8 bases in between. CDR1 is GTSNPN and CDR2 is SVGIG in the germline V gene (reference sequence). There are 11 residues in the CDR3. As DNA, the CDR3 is TGTGCCTGGAGTCCGGTTGGTGAGCAGTTCTTC. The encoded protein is CAWSPVGEQFF.

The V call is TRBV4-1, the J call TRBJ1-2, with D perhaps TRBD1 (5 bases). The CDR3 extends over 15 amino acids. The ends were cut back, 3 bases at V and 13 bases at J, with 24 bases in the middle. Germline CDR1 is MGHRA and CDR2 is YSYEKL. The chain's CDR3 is CASSHSFGGGGVGTF. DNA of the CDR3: TGCGCCAGCAGCCACTCCTTTGGGGGGGGAGGAGTAGGCACCTTC.

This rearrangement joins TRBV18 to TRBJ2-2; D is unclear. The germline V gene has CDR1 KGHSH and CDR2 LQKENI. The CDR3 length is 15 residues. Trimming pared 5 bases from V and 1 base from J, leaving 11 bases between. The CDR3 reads CASSINLKNTGELFF. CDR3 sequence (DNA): TGTGCCAGCTCAATAAATTTGAAGAACACCGGGGAGCTGTTTTTT.

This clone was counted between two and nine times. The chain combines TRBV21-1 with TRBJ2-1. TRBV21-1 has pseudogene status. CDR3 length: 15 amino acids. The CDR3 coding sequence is TGTGCCAGCAGCAATATTTTGGTGTCTGGGTATGAGCAGTTCTTC. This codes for CASSNILVSGYEQFF.

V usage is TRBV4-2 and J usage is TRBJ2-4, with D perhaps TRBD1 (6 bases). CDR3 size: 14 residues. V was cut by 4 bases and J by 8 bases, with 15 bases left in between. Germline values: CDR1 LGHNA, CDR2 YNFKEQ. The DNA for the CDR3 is TGTGCCAGCAGCCCCACAGGGTTGGATTACATTCAGTACTTC. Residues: CASSPTGLDYIQYF.